Listed below are T cell receptor beta chains from one sample, sequenced in a study of response to subunit inactivated influenza vaccine. TCRdb processed the RT-PCR reads anew with MiXCR; each CDR3 protein has one entry. The sample records approximately 500,000 distinct CDR3 sequences, approximately 20% being singletons. These data also formed part of another study, on T cells expressing NK-cell markers.

Sample: CD4+ T cells sorted from PBMCs, taken roughly 12 days after vaccination. These receptors were collected from a man aged 50 to 59 who received an inactivated influenza vaccine. Both conserved end residues are part of each CDR3. A D gene is named only where the DNA matches it firmly. For some rows the clone size is stated as once, few or many, or as a class when expanded; others skip it.

CDR3 DNA	CDR3 protein	D gene	V gene	J gene	clone size
TGTGCCAGCAGCATACACGGACAGGGGGGTTACGAGCAGTACTTC	CASSIHGQGGYEQYF	TRBD1	TRBV9	TRBJ2-7	.
TGTGCCAGCAGCTCAGCCACAGATACGCAGTATTTT	CASSSATDTQYF	.	TRBV7-2	TRBJ2-3	few
TGCAGTGCACAGCTAGCGGGGGGGCCCAATGAGCAGTTCTTC	CSAQLAGGPNEQFF	TRBD2	TRBV20-1	TRBJ2-1	.
TGTGCCACCAGCAGAGAAGGGGTGCAGCCCCAGCATTTT	CATSREGVQPQHF	.	TRBV15	TRBJ1-5	.
TGTGCCAGCTCCCGCCCGGGACCGTGGGACAATGAGCAGTTCTTC	CASSRPGPWDNEQFF	.	TRBV28	TRBJ2-1	few
TGCGCCAGCAGCCCCTCGGGGGGCCAACAGCCCCAGCATTTT	CASSPSGGQQPQHF	.	TRBV5-1	TRBJ1-5	.
TGTGCCAGCAGCTTGGAGCTAATGCGAAACAATCAGCCCCAGCATTTT	CASSLELMRNNQPQHF	.	TRBV5-5	TRBJ1-5	.
TGCAGCGTTGGGGGACTAGCGGGAGGGCCCGGGGAGCTGTTTTTT	CSVGGLAGGPGELFF	TRBD2	TRBV29-1	TRBJ2-2	.
TGTGCCAGCAGCGTCGGAGGGACAACAGATACGCAGTATTTT	CASSVGGTTDTQYF	.	TRBV9	TRBJ2-3	few
TGTGCCAGCAGCTTAACTAGCGGGAGTCTCAATGAGCAGTTCTTC	CASSLTSGSLNEQFF	TRBD2	TRBV7-3	TRBJ2-1	few
TGTGCCAGCAGCCAAGAGATTAGCGGGGGGTCAGATACGCAGTATTTT	CASSQEISGGSDTQYF	TRBD2	TRBV4-2	TRBJ2-3	few